This TCR beta chain was recovered during a study of shared clonotypes between healthy human individuals (dated by TCRdb to about 2020). Context from the whole study: The cohort included a few men and a couple of women between 18 and 49 years of age. To increase sequencing depth and limit assay-specific biases, TCR repertoire library preparation and sequencing were carried out by different laboratories using diverse techniques. To estimate repertoire size and how much clonotypes are shared between individuals, the study performed deep sequencing of blood TCR repertoires from roughly five healthy adults. Between about 0.85 and 9.5 billion PBMCs per donor were obtained by leukapheresis. Findings and caveats that apply to the study as a whole: Pairwise subsampling led to the expectation that sequencing depth would affect the degree of clonotype sharing among donors. Sampling was restricted to blood, and TCR repertoires in tissues likely differ from the TCR repertoires found in blood. The small number of donors limited the genetic and exposure-history diversity represented.

This clone appeared once. Its antigen remains undetermined. This clone may be a read error of a much larger clone one base away. Other nucleotide sequences in the sample specify the same CDR3. Using the deep immunoSEQ assay, multiplex PCR amplified TCR CDR3 regions from genomic DNA. Extracted genomic DNA from each cell subset was distributed evenly across all wells of several immunoSEQ 96-well plates, and each plate was treated as a replicate. For unsorted PBMC, approximately 290 ng genomic DNA, equal to tens of thousands of T cell genomes, was loaded into each replicate PCR. Unsorted PBMC genomic DNA was sequenced across ten immunoSEQ deep assay plates. Purified libraries were measured with a Qubit 3.0 fluorometer, size-checked on a Bioanalyzer 2100, and measured again with the KAPA Library Quantification kit. Every immunoSEQ 96-well plate was sequenced on a dedicated single-read 150-cycle Illumina NextSeq 550 flow cell. As for how the authors treated the data: Because the immunoSEQ output included only junctional sequences and no quality scores, the filtering could not be the same as the filtering used for full-length reads. To assign V/J genes and CDR3, sequences were annotated using PyIR, a Python wrapper for IgBLAST v1.9, with IMGT germline references. Any read was removed if the V/J assignment was weak (E-value above 1e-6), the CDR3 was missing, or the read contained stop codons, out-of-frame junctions, or ambiguous translated residues. V3J clonotypes were defined as sequences sharing an identical inferred V gene, J gene, and CDR3 amino acid sequence. The percentage overlap between two repertoires was calculated by dividing the number of shared unique clonotypes by the size of the smaller repertoire. Repertoire richness was assessed with RTK rarefaction, the Chao1 estimator, and Recon v2.1 estimates of unobserved clonotypes. The source is immuneACCESS, and TCRdb retained only in-frame sequences with V and J called. Part of the clones is not carried over; for the studies checked, unresolved V genes explain less than half of this, and the remainder is unexplained. V, J and clone size derive from that table, while D and trimming were established from the DNA sequence. Recorded for this sample are about half a million clones; about 84% of them occurred a single time. The ten largest make up about 13% of the sample.

The donors were healthy, HIV-negative adults with no recently reported acute infections or vaccinations. Every donor was a Caucasian adult living in Nashville, Tennessee, USA. For unsorted samples, tens of millions of PBMCs were counted, and genomic DNA was extracted using the QIAamp DNA Blood Mini kit. Blood was obtained by leukapheresis, after which PBMCs were separated by Ficoll-Histopaque density gradient centrifugation and cryopreserved in liquid nitrogen vapor phase. The CDR3 contains 15 residues, cysteine and phenylalanine counted. The entry retains the CDR3 DNA only, 45 bases that are in frame from base 1. V drops 6 bases and J drops 4 bases, leaving 19 bases in between. Looking up the germline V gene yields CDR1 SGHNT and CDR2 YENEEA.

Sequenced: PBMCs. This chain joins TRBV11-3 to TRBJ2-7; the D segment could be TRBD1, given 6 matching bases. The clonotype originates from a woman aged 35 to 49 in good health. Some clones in this sample may be carry-over from other donors' samples. The CDR3 region: CASRPTGLFPYEQYF. The DNA reads as follows: TGTGCCAGCAGACCGACAGGACTTTTCCCATACGAGCAGTACTTC. The reference TRBV11-3 and TRBJ2-7 proteins fill in what lies around the CDR3, so the full variable domain reads EAGVVQSPRYKIIEKKQPVAFWCNPISGHNTLYWYLQNLGQGPELLIRYENEEAVDDSQLPKDRFSAERLKGVDSTLKIQPAELGDSAVYLCASRPTGLFPYEQYFGPGTRLTVT.